This entry is about one T cell receptor beta chain. In germline, CDR1 is SGHTA, CDR2 FQGNSA. The CDR3 extends over 14 amino acids. The V gene end was trimmed by 3 bases and the J gene end by 7 bases; junction bases not matched to a gene: 8. Sequencing used immunoSEQ multiplex PCR; TCRdb keeps in-frame clones, though not all of them. The sample has some 62,000 clones; roughly 81% are singletons. This sample is drawn from a study of OX40 agonist ivuxolimab in advanced cancers. This TCR was recovered from an adult with an advanced solid tumor such as melanoma, head and neck, liver or kidney cancer. The chain has TRBV7-2 and TRBJ2-7, with 8 bases fitting TRBD1. Sequencing used CD4+ or CD8+ T cells sorted from blood, obtained in a trial of the OX40 agonist ivuxolimab. In DNA, the CDR3 is TGTGCCAGCAGCTTGTCGCAGGGGGCAGGGGAGCAGTACTTC. Encoded protein: CASSLSQGAGEQYF.